This T cell receptor beta chain came from a study of T cell responses to AZD1222 COVID-19 vaccine. From germline, CDR1 is SGHRS and CDR2 YFSETQ. The CDR3 sequence is 15 residues long. Trimming removed 1 base at V and 6 bases at J, with 14 bases between. TCRdb keeps only in-frame clones here, not all; method: immunoSEQ multiplex PCR. Here the sample spans around 150,000 clones, about 92% being singletons. This chain connects TRBV5-1 to TRBJ2-1, with D perhaps TRBD1 (6 bases). This sequence was found in an adult who received the AZD1222 COVID-19 vaccine. The specimen comprised peripheral blood, sampled 28 days after the second AZD1222 dose. The CDR3 DNA is TGCGCCAGCAGCTTGCTCTCAGGGGAAGGCAATGAGCAGTTCTTC. This codes for CASSLLSGEGNEQFF.